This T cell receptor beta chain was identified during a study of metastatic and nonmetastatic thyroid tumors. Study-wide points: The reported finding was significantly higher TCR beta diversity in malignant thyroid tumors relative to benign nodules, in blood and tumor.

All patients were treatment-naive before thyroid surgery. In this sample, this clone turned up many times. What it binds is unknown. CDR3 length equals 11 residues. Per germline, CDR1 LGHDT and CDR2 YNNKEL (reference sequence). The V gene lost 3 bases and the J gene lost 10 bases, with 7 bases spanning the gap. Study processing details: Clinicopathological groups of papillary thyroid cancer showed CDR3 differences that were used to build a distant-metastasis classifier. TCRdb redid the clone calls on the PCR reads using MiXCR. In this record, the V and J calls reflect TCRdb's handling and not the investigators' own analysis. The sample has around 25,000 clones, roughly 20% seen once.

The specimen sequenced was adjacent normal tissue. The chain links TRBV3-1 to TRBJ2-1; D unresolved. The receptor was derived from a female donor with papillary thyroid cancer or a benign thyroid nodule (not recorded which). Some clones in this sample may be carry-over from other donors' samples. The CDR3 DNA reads TGTGCCAGCAGCCAGGTCTCGGAGCAGTTCTTC. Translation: CASSQVSEQFF.